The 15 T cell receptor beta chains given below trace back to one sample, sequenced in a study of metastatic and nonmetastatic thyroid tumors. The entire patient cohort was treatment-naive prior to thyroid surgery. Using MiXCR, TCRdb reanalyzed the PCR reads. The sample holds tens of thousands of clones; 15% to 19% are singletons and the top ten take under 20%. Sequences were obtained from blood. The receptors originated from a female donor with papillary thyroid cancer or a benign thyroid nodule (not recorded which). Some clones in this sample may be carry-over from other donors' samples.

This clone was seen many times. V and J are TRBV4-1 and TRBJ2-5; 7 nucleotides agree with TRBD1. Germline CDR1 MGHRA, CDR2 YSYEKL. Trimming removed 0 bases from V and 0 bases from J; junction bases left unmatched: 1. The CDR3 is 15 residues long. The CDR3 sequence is CASSQEDRNQETQYF. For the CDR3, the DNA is TGCGCCAGCAGCCAAGAGGACAGGAACCAAGAGACCCAGTACTTC.

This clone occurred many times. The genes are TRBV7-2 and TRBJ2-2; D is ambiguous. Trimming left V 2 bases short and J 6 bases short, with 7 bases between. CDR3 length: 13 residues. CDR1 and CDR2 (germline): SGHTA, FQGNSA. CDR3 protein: CASSLRDAGELFF. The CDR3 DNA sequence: TGTGCCAGCAGCTTAAGAGACGCCGGGGAGCTGTTTTTT. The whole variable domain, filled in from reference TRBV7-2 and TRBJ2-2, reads GAGVSQSPSNKVTEKGKDVELRCDPISGHTALYWYRQSLGQGLEFLIYFQGNSAPDKSGLPSDRFSAERTGGSVSTLTIQRTQQEDSAVYLCASSLRDAGELFFGEGSRLTVL.

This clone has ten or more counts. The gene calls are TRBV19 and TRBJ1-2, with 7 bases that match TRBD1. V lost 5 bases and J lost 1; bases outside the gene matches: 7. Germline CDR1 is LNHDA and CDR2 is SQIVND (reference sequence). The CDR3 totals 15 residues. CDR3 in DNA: TGTGCCAGTAGTGGGGACAGAAGCAATAACTATGGCTACACCTTC. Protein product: CASSGDRSNNYGYTF. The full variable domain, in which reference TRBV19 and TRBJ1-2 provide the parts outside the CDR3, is DGGITQSPKYLFRKEGQNVTLSCEQNLNHDAMYWYRQDPGQGLRLIYYSQIVNDFQKGDIAEGYSVSREKKESFPLTVTSAQKNPTAFYLCASSGDRSNNYGYTFGSGTRLTVV.

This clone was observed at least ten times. The CDR3 is CASSSTVGRRSSYNEQFF. The CDR3 DNA sequence: TGTGCCAGCAGCTCAACCGTGGGACGGCGGAGCTCCTACAATGAGCAGTTCTTC. The chain employs TRBV7-3 and TRBJ2-1; D tentatively reads TRBD1 or TRBD2 (5 bases each). This CDR3 comprises 18 residues. Germline values: CDR1 SGHTA, CDR2 FQGTGA. The germline V and J ends were trimmed by 4 bases and 0 bases, with 19 bases remaining between them.

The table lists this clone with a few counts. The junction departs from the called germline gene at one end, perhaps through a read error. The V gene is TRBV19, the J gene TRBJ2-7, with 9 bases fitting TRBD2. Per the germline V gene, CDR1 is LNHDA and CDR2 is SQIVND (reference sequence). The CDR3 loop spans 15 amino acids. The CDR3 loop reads CASRGAGGGSDDQYF. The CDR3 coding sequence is TGTGCCAGTAGAGGCGCGGGAGGGGGTTCGGACGATCAGTACTTC.

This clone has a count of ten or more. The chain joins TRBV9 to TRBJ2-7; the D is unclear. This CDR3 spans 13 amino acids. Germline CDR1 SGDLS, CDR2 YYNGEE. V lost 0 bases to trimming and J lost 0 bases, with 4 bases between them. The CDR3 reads CASSVGDSYEQYF. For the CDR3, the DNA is TGTGCCAGCAGCGTAGGGGACTCCTACGAGCAGTACTTC.

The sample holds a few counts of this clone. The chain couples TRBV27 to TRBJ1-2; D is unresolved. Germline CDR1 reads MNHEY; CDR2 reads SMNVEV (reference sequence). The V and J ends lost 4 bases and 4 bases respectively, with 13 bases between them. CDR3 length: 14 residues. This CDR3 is CASSSDTSPYGYTF. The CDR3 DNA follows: TGTGCCAGCAGTTCCGACACATCCCCCTATGGCTACACCTTC.

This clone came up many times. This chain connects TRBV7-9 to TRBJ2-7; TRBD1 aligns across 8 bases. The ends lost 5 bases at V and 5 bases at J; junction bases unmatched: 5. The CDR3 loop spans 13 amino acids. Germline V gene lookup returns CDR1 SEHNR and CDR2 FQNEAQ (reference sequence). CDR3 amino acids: CASSRGQGHEQYF. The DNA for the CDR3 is TGTGCCAGCAGCCGCGGACAGGGCCACGAGCAGTACTTC.

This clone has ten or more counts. CDR3 nucleotide sequence: TGTGCCAGCAGCTTAGCCCAGGAGGGCGAGCAGTACTTC. Protein product: CASSLAQEGEQYF. The V and J genes are TRBV11-1 and TRBJ2-7; D is possibly TRBD2 (6 bases). Germline CDR1 SGHAT, CDR2 FQDESV (reference sequence). V was clipped by 0 bases and J by 6 bases, with 9 bases between them. The CDR3 consists of 13 residues.

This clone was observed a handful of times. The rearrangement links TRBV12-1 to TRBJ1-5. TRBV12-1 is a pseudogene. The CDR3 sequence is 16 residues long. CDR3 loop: CASSPPGLNSNQPQHF. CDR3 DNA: TGTGCCAGCAGCCCTCCGGGACTGAATAGCAATCAGCCCCAGCATTTT.

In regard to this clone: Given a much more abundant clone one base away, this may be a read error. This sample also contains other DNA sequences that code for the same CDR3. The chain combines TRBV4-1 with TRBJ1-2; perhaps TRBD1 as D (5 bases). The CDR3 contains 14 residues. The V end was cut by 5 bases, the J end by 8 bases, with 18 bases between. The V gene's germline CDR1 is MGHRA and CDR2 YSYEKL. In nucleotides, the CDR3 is TGCGCCAGCAGCAACGGACCTCGGGGCTACGGCTACACCTTC. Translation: CASSNGPRGYGYTF.

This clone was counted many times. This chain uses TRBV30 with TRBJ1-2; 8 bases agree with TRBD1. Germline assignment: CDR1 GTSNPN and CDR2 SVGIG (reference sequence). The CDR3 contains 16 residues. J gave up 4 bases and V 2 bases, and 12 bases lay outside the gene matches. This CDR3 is CAWSYLLDRVSYGYTF. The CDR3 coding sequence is TGTGCCTGGAGTTATTTACTGGACAGGGTTTCCTATGGCTACACCTTC.

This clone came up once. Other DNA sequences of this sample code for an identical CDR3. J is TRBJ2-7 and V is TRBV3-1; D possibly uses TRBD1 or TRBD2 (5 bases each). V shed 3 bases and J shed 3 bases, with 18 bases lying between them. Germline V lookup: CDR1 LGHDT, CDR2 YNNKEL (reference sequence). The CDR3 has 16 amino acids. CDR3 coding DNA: TGTGCCAGCAGCCACGCTAAAACAGGAGGTATCTACGAGCAGTACTTC. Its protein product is CASSHAKTGGIYEQYF.

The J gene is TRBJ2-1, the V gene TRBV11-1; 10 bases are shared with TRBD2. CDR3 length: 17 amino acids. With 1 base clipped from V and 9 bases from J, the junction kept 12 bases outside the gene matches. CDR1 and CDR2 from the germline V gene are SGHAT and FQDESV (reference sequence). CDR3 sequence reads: CASSLEVLAGVLSEQFF. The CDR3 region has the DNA TGTGCCAGCAGCTTAGAGGTGCTAGCGGGAGTTCTTAGTGAGCAGTTCTTC.

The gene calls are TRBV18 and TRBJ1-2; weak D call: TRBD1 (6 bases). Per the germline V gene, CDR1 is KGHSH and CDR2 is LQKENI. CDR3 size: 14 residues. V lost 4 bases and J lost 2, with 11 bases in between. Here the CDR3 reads CASSLPGENYGYTF. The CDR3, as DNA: TGTGCCAGCTCACTTCCAGGGGAAAACTATGGCTACACCTTC.